What follows is one T cell receptor (beta chain) and its context. Its specificity is not known. This sample is part of a study of beta chain features in type 1 diabetes. General study points: The naive, central memory and Treg TCRB repertoires showed an apparent similarity that was greater among patients than among healthy donors. Type 1 diabetes patients had moderately but significantly shorter TCRB CDR3s in all four CD4+ subsets.

The CDR3 consists of 13 residues. The germline gives CDR1 LGHNA, CDR2 YSLEER. The V and J ends lost 0 bases and 8 bases respectively, with 9 bases between them. The whole isolated RNA underwent reverse transcription, so sequencing captured expressed TCRB transcripts. Data came from immunoSEQ multiplex PCR; TCRdb stores just in-frame clones and leaves some out. Of 150,000 to 200,000 clones listed, more than 60% were seen once; the top ten hold about 0.089%. The rearrangement joins TRBV4-3 to TRBJ2-3; D might be TRBD2 (5 bases). The TCR was taken from a man aged 25-45 years with type 1 diabetes. The sequenced material came from naive CD4+ T cells from blood. In DNA form, the CDR3 reads TGCGCCAGCAGCCAAGAATTAAGCGGTACGCAGTATTTT. Amino acid sequence: CASSQELSGTQYF.